The T cell receptor beta chain described here comes from a study of OX40 agonist ivuxolimab in advanced cancers. Study as a whole: An agonistic anti-OX40 (CD134) antibody, ivuxolimab, was used to treat the patients.

From germline, CDR1 is MNHEY and CDR2 SMNVEV (reference sequence). Trimming took 0 bases from V and 3 from J, leaving 12 bases between them. This CDR3 comprises 15 residues. Clones were sequenced by immunoSEQ multiplex PCR, and TCRdb holds only the in-frame ones, with some missing. The repertoire holds 50,000 to 55,000 clones, with about 88% as singletons. The sequencing used CD4+ or CD8+ T cells sorted from blood, collected in a trial of the OX40 agonist ivuxolimab. The chain employs TRBV27 and TRBJ2-7, with D possibly TRBD2 on 5 matching bases. This TCR was recovered from an adult with an advanced solid tumor such as melanoma, head and neck, liver or kidney cancer. Written as DNA, the CDR3 is TGTGCCAGCAGTTTATCGTGGAGGCAGGTCTACGAGCAGTACTTC. It translates to CASSLSWRQVYEQYF.